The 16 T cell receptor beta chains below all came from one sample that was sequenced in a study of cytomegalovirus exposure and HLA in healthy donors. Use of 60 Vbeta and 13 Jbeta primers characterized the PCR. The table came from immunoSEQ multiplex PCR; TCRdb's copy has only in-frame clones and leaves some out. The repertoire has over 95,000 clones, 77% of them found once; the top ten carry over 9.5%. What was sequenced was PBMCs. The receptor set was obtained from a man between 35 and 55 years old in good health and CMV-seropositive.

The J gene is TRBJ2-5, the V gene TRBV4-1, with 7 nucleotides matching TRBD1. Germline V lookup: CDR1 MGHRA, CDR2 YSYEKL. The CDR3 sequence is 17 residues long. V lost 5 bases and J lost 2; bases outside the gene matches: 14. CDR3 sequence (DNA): TGCGCCAGCAGCGCTCACACAGGGGCATTGCGGCAAGAGACCCAGTACTTC. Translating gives CASSAHTGALRQETQYF.

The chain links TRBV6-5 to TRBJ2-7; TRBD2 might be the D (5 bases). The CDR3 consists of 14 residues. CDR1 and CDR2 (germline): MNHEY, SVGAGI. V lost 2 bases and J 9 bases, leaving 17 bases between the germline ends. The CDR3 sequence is CASSYGQTRGRQYF. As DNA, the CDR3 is TGTGCCAGCAGTTACGGCCAGACCCGAGGGCGGCAGTACTTC.

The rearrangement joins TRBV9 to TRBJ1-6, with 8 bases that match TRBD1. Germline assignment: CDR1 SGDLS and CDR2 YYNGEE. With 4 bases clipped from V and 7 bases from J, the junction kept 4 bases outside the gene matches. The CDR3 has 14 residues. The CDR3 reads CASSRGQENSPLHF. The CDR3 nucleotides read TGTGCCAGCAGCAGGGGACAGGAAAATTCACCCCTCCACTTT.

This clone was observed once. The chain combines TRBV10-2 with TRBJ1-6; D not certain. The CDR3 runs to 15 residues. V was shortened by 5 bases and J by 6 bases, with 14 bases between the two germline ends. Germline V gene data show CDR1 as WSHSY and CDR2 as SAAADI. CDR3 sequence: CASSPGGAGNSPLHF. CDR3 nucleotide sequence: TGCGCCAGCAGTCCGGGTGGTGCGGGTAATTCACCCCTCCACTTT.

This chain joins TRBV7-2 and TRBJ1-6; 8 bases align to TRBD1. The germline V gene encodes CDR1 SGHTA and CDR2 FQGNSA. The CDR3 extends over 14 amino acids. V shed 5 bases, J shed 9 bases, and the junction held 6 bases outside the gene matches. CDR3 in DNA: TGTGCCAGCAGCCGGACAGGGTGGGGTTCACCCCTCCACTTT. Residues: CASSRTGWGSPLHF.

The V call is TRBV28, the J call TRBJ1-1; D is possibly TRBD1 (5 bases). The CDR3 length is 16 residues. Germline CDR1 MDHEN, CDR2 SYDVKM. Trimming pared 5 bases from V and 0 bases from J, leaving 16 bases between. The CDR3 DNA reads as TGTGCCAGCAGTAAGGGCGGGGCTGGGATGAACACTGAAGCTTTCTTT. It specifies CASSKGGAGMNTEAFF.

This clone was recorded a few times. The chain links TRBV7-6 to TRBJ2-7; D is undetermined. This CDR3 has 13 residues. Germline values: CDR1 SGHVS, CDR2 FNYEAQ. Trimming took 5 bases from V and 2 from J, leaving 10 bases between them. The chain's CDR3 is CASSKEAPYEQYF. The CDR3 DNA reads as TGTGCCAGCAGCAAAGAGGCCCCCTACGAGCAGTACTTC.

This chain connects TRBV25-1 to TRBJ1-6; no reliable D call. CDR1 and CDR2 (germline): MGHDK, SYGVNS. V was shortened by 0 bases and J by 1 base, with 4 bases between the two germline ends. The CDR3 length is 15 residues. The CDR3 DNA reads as TGTGCCAGCAGTGAATATACTTCCTATAATTCACCCCTCCACTTT. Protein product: CASSEYTSYNSPLHF. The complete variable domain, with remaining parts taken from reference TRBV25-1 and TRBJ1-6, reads EADIYQTPRYLVIGTGKKITLECSQTMGHDKMYWYQQDPGMELHLIHYSYGVNSTEKGDLSSESTVSRIRTEHFPLTLESARPSHTSQYLCASSEYTSYNSPLHFGNGTRLTVT.

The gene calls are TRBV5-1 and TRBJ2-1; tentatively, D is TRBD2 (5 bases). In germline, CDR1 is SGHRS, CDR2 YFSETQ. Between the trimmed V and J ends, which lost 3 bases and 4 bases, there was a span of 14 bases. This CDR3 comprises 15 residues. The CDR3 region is CASSSRVLLYNEQFF. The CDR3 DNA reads TGCGCCAGCAGCTCGCGGGTCCTCCTGTACAATGAGCAGTTCTTC. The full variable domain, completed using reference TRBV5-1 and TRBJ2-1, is KAGVTQTPRYLIKTRGQQVTLSCSPISGHRSVSWYQQTPGQGLQFLFEYFSETQRNKGNFPGRFSGRQFSNSRSEMNVSTLELGDSALYLCASSSRVLLYNEQFFGPGTRLTVL.

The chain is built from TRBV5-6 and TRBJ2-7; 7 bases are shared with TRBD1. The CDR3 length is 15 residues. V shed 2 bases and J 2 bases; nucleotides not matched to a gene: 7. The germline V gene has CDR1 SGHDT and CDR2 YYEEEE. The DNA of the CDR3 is TGTGCCAGCAGCTTTTCCGACAGGGCCGCCTACGAGCAGTACTTC. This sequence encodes CASSFSDRAAYEQYF.

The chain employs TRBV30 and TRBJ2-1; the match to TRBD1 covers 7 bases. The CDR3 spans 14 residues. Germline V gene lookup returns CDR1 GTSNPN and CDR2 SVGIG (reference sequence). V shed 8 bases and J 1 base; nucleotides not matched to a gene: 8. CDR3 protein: CAGRTGSSYNEQFF. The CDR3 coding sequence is TGTGCCGGTAGGACAGGATCATCCTACAATGAGCAGTTCTTC.

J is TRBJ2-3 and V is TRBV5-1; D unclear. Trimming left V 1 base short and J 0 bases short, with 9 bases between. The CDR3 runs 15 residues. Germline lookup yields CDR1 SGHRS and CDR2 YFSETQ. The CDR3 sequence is CASSLSAASTDTQYF. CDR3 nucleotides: TGCGCCAGCAGCTTGAGCGCAGCGAGCACAGATACGCAGTATTTT.

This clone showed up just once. The CDR3 loop reads CASSMDRGTEAFF. As DNA, the CDR3 is TGTGCCAGTAGTATGGACAGGGGTACTGAAGCTTTCTTT. This chain connects TRBV19 to TRBJ1-1, with 9 bases identical to TRBD1. The CDR3 has 13 amino acids. Trimming at V came to 3 bases and at J to 5 bases, leaving 1 base not matched to a gene. Germline loops: CDR1 LNHDA, CDR2 SQIVND (reference sequence).

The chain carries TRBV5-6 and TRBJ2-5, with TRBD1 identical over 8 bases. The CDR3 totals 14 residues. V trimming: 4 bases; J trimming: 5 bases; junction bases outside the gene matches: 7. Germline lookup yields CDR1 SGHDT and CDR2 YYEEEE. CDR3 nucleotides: TGTGCCAGCAGCGACGACAGGGGCGCGGAGACCCAGTACTTC. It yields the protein CASSDDRGAETQYF.

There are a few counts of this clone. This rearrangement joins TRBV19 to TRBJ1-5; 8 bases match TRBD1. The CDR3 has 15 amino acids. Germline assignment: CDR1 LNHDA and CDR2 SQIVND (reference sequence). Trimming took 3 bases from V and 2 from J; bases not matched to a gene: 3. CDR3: CASSIGQGGNQPQHF. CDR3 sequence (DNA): TGTGCCAGTAGTATCGGACAGGGAGGCAATCAGCCCCAGCATTTT.

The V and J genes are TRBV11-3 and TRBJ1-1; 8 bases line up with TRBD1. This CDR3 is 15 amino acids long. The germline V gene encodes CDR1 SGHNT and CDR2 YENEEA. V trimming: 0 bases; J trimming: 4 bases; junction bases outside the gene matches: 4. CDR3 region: CASSLDGQGGTEAFF. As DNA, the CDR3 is TGTGCCAGCAGCTTAGATGGACAGGGTGGCACTGAAGCTTTCTTT.